Included here is one TCR beta chain sequence, with context. This entry comes from a study of blood T cell repertoires in COVID-19. As for the study in general: Italy, Spain and the United States were the sources of the convalescent and acute COVID-19 samples. T cells, B-cell-depleted T cells, or PBMCs supplied cDNA or gDNA.

The CDR3 length is 15 residues. Germline V gene data show CDR1 as LGHNA and CDR2 as YSLEER. Germline trimming cut 4 bases from V and 6 bases from J; bases unmatched to any gene: 10. The method was immunoSEQ multiplex PCR; TCRdb's version includes in-frame clones alone and lacks a portion of them. The repertoire has some 250,000 clones, about nine tenths of them found once; the top ten carry more than 1%. The sequencing sample was made of PBMCs or T cells enriched from blood (not recorded which). The V call is TRBV4-3, the J call TRBJ2-3, with 7 bases identical to TRBD1. The sequence came from a human donor in a cohort exposed to, infected with or recovered from COVID-19 (not recorded which). The donor label of this sample is uncertain. The CDR3 DNA reads TGCGCCAGCAGCCGAGCCTCCGGGACAGCCGATACGCAGTATTTT. The encoded protein is CASSRASGTADTQYF.